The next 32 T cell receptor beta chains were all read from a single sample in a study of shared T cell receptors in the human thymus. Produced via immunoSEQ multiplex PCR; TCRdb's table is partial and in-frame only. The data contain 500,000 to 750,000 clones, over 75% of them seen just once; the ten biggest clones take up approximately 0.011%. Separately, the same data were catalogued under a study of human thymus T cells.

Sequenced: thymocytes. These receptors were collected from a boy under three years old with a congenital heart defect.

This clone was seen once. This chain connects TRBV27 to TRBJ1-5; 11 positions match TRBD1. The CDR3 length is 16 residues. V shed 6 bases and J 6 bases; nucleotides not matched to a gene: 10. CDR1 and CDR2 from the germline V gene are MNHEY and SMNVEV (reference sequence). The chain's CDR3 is CASRRQGQGAIQPQHF. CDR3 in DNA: TGTGCCAGCAGACGGCAAGGACAGGGGGCGATTCAGCCCCAGCATTTT.

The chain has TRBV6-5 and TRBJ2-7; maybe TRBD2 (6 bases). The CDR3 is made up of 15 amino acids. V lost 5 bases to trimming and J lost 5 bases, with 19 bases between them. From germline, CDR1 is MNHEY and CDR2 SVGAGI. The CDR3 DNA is TGTGCCAGCAGTACCCCTGCGGGAAGGGCCCACGAGCAGTACTTC. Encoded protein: CASSTPAGRAHEQYF.

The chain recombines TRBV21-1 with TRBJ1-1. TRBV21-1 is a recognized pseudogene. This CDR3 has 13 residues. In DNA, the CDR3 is TGTGCCAGCAGCGGGGGAGGGACTAGTAAAGCTTTCTTT. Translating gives CASSGGGTSKAFF.

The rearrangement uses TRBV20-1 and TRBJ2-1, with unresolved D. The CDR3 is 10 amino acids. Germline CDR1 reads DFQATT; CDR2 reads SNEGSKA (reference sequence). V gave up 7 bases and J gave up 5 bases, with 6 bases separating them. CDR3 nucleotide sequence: TGCAGTGTATCGGACAATGAGCAGTTCTTC. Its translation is CSVSDNEQFF.

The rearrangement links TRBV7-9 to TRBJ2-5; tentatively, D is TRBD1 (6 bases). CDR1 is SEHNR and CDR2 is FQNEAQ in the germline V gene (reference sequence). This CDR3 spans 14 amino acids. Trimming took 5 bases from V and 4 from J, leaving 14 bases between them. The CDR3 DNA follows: TGTGCCAGCAGCACCAGCAGGGGAAGAGAGACCCAGTACTTC. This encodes CASSTSRGRETQYF.

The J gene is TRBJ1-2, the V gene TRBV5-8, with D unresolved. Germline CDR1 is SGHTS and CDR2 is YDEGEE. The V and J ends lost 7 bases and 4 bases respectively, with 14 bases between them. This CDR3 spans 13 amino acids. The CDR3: CASPARRSYGYTF. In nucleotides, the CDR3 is TGTGCCAGCCCCGCGCGGAGGAGCTATGGCTACACCTTC.

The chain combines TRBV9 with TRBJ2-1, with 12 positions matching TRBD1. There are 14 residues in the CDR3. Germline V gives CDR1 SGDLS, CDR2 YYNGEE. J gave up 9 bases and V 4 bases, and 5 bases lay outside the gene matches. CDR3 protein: CASSPGQGAGEQFF. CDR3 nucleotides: TGTGCCAGCAGCCCGGGACAGGGGGCAGGTGAGCAGTTCTTC.

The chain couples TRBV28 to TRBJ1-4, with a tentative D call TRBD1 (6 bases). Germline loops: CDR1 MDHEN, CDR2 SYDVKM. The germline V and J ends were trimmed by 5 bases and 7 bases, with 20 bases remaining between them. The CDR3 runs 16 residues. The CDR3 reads CASSRLLSQGREKLFF. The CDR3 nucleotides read TGTGCCAGCAGTAGGTTATTATCACAGGGTCGTGAAAAACTGTTTTTT.

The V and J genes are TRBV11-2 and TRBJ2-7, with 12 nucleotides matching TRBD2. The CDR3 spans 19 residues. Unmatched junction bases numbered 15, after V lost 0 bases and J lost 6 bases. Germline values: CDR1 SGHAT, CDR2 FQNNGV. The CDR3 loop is CASSLDQWLGTSGPFEQYF. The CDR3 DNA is TGTGCCAGCAGCTTAGATCAGTGGTTGGGGACTAGCGGGCCCTTCGAGCAGTACTTC.

The CDR3 bases are TGTGCCAGCTCACCGGGGGGACGGCGAGTGTCCACAGATACGCAGTATTTT. Protein sequence: CASSPGGRRVSTDTQYF. This chain uses TRBV18 with TRBJ2-3; maybe TRBD2 (6 bases). Trimming shortened V by 3 bases and J by 2 bases, and 18 bases separated the two germline ends. This CDR3 contains 17 residues. Germline V gives CDR1 KGHSH, CDR2 LQKENI.

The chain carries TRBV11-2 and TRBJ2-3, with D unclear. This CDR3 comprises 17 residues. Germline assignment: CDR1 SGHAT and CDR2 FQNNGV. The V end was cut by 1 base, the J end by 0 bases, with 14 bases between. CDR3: CASSLGPPESSTDTQYF. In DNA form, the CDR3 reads TGTGCCAGCAGCTTAGGCCCTCCAGAATCTAGCACAGATACGCAGTATTTT.

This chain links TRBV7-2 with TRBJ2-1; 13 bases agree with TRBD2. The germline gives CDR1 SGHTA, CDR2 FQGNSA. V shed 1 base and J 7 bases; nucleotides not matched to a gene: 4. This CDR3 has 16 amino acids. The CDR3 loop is CASSLVGLAGVNEQFF. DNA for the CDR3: TGTGCCAGCAGCTTAGTAGGACTAGCGGGAGTAAATGAGCAGTTCTTC.

The CDR3 loop reads CASSQDRDRYNEQFF. DNA for the CDR3: TGCGCCAGCAGCCAAGATAGGGACAGATACAATGAGCAGTTCTTC. The gene calls are TRBV4-3 and TRBJ2-1, with 7 bases aligning to TRBD1. Germline CDR1 and CDR2: LGHNA and YSLEER. J gave up 4 bases and V 0 bases, and 3 bases lay outside the gene matches. The CDR3 is 15 residues long.

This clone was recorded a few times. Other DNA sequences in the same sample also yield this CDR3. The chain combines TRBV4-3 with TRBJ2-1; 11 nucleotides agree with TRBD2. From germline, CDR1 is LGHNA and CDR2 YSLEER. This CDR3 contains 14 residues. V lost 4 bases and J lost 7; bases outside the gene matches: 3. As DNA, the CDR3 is TGCGCCAGCAGCCCTGGGACTAGCGGAAATGAGCAGTTCTTC. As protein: CASSPGTSGNEQFF.

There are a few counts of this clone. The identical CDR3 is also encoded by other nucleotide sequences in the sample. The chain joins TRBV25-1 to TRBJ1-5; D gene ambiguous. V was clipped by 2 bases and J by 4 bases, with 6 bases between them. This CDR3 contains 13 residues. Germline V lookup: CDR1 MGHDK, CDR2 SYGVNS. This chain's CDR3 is CASSETENQPQHF. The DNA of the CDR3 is TGTGCCAGCAGTGAAACAGAAAATCAGCCCCAGCATTTT.

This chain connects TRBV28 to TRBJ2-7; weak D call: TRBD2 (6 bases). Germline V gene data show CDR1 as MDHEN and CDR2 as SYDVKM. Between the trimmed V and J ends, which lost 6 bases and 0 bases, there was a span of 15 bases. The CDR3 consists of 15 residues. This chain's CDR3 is CASRPTRIVSYEQYF. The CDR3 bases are TGTGCCAGCAGACCGACTAGGATCGTCTCCTACGAGCAGTACTTC.

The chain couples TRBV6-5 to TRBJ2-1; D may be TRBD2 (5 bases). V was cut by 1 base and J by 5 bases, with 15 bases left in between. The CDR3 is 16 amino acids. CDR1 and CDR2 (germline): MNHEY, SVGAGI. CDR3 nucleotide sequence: TGTGCCAGCAGTTACTTTAGGGCCCTCGGGGACAATGAGCAGTTCTTC. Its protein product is CASSYFRALGDNEQFF.

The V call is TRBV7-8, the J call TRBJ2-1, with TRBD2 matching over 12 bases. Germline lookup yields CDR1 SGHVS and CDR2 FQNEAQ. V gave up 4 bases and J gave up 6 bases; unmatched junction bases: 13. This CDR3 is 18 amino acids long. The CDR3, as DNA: TGTGCCAGCAGCTCCCCAGGCGCTAGCGGGAGGGCCCTCAATGAGCAGTTCTTC. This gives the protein CASSSPGASGRALNEQFF. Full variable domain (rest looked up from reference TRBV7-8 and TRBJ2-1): GAGVSQSPRYKVAKRGQDVALRCDPISGHVSLFWYQQALGQGPEFLTYFQNEAQLDKSGLPSDRFFAERPEGSVSTLKIQRTQQEDSAVYLCASSSPGASGRALNEQFFGPGTRLTVL.

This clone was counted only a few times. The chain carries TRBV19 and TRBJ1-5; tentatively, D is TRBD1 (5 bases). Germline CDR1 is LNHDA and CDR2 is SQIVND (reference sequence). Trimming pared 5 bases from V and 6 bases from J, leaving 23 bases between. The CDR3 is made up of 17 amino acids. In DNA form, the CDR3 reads TGTGCCAGTAGTGCTACAAAAAAACAGGCCAACGGTCAGCCCCAGCATTTT. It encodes CASSATKKQANGQPQHF.

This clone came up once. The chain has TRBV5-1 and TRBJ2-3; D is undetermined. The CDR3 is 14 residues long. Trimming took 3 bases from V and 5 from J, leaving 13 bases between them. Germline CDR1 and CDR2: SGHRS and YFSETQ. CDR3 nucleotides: TGCGCCAGCAGCTACTCCTTGTGTAGAGATACGCAGTATTTT. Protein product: CASSYSLCRDTQYF.

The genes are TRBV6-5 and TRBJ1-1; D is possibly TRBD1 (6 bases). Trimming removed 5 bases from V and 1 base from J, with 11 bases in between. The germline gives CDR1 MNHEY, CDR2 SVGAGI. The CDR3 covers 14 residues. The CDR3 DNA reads TGTGCCAGCAGTATAGGGACACCGAACACTGAAGCTTTCTTT. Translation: CASSIGTPNTEAFF.

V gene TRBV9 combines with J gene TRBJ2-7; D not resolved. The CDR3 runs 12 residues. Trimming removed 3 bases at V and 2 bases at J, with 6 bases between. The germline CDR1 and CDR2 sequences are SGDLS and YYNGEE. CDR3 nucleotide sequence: TGTGCCAGCAGCGCAGATCCCTACGAGCAGTACTTC. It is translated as CASSADPYEQYF.

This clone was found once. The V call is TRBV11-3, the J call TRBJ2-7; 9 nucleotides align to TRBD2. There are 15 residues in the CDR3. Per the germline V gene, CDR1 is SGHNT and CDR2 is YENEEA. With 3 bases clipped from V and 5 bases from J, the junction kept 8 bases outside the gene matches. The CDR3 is CASSFGAGGPNEQYF. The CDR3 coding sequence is TGTGCCAGCAGCTTTGGGGCGGGAGGGCCTAACGAGCAGTACTTC.

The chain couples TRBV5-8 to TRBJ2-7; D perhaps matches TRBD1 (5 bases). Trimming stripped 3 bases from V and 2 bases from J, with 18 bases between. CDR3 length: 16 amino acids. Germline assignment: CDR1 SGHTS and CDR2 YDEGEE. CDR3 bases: TGTGCCAGCAGCTGGGCTTTTCTACAGGAACCCTACGAGCAGTACTTC. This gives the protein CASSWAFLQEPYEQYF.

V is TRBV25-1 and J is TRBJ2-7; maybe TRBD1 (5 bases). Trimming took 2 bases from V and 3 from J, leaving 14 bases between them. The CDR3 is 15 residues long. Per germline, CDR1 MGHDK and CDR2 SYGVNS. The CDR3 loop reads CASSEGVGANYEQYF. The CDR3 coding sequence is TGTGCCAGCAGTGAAGGGGTAGGGGCGAACTACGAGCAGTACTTC.

The CDR3: CASSRVGGGPSHEQYF. The CDR3 nucleotides are TGTGCCAGCAGCCGTGTGGGGGGAGGCCCGTCCCACGAGCAGTACTTC. This chain links TRBV11-2 with TRBJ2-7, with a possible D match to TRBD2 (6 bases). Germline V lookup: CDR1 SGHAT, CDR2 FQNNGV. This CDR3 spans 16 amino acids. Trimming stripped 5 bases from V and 5 bases from J, with 22 bases between.

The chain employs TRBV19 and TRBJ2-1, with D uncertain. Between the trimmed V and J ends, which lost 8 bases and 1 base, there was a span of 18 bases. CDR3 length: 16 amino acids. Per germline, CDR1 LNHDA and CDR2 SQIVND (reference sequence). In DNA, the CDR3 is TGTGCCAGTTTAAGGCAGCGCCATTGGTCCTACAATGAGCAGTTCTTC. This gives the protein CASLRQRHWSYNEQFF.

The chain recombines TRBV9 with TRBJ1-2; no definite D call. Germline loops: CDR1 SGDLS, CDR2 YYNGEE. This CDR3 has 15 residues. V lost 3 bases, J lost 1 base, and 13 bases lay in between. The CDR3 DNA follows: TGTGCCAGCAGCGGTGGCCGGGTATATAACTATGGCTACACCTTC. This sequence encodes CASSGGRVYNYGYTF.

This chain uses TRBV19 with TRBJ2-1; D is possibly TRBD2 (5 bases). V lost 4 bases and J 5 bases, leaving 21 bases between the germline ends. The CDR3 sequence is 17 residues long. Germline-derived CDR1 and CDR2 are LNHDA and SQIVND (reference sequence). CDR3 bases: TGTGCCAGTAGTAAAGGATGGCCTGGACTCGACAACAATGAGCAGTTCTTC. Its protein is CASSKGWPGLDNNEQFF.

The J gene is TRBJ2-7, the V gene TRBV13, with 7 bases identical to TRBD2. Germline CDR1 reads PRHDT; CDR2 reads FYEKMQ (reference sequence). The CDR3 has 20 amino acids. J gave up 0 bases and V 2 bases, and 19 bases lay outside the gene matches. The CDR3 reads CASSLFPLSWGGGFSYEQYF. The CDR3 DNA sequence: TGTGCCAGCAGCTTATTCCCCCTATCCTGGGGGGGAGGGTTCTCCTACGAGCAGTACTTC.

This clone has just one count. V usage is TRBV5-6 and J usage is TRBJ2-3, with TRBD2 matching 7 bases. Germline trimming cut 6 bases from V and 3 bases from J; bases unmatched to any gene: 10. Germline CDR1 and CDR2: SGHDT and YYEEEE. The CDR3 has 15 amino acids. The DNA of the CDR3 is TGTGCCAGCACCTACCATGGGGGGGGTACAGATACGCAGTATTTT. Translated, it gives CASTYHGGGTDTQYF.

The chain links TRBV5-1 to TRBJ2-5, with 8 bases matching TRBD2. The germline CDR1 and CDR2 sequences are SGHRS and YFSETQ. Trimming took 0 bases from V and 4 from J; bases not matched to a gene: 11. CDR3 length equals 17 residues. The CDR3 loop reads CASSLVPGGGPVETQYF. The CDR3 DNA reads TGCGCCAGCAGCTTGGTTCCGGGAGGGGGGCCGGTAGAGACCCAGTACTTC.